Below are 16 T cell receptor beta chains sequenced from a single sample in a study of beta chain features in type 1 diabetes. Study-wide points: Researchers report that Type 1 diabetes patients had moderately but significantly shorter TCRB CDR3s across all four CD4+ subsets.

Their antigens are not known. Every isolated RNA sample was fully reverse transcribed, so sequencing captured expressed TCRB transcripts. TCRdb's table, derived via immunoSEQ multiplex PCR, lists solely in-frame clones and lacks some. The table records some 350,000 clones, roughly 14% of them present only once. Specimen: naive CD4+ T cells from blood. The receptors were gathered from a woman between 18 and 29 years old with type 1 diabetes.

This clone was seen only a few times. The chain links TRBV27 to TRBJ1-2; no firm D call. Trimming shortened V by 3 bases and J by 3 bases, and 14 bases separated the two germline ends. The CDR3 sequence is 15 residues long. The germline gives CDR1 MNHEY, CDR2 SMNVEV (reference sequence). CDR3 sequence reads: CASSFSPTIDYGYTF. The CDR3 DNA is TGTGCCAGCAGTTTCAGTCCTACTATCGACTATGGCTACACCTTC.

This chain links TRBV5-1 with TRBJ1-2; 12 bases are shared with TRBD1. V lost 4 bases, J lost 6 bases, and 4 bases stayed unmatched. There are 14 residues in the CDR3. CDR1 and CDR2 (germline): SGHRS, YFSETQ. The CDR3 here is CASSPGTGGDGYTF. The DNA of the CDR3 is TGCGCCAGCAGCCCCGGGACAGGGGGCGATGGCTACACCTTC.

This clone was counted between two and nine times. The chain combines TRBV5-6 with TRBJ2-5; 8 positions agree with TRBD1. Germline V CDR1 and CDR2: SGHDT, YYEEEE. Trimming removed 4 bases from V and 2 bases from J; junction bases left unmatched: 4. The CDR3 loop spans 14 amino acids. The CDR3 bases are TGTGCCAGCAGCGCCTACAGGGGGCAAGAGACCCAGTACTTC. It specifies CASSAYRGQETQYF.

V gene TRBV6-4 combines with J gene TRBJ2-7, with unresolved D. The ends were cut back, 4 bases at V and 1 base at J, with 14 bases in the middle. Germline CDR1 reads MRHNA; CDR2 reads SNTAGT. This CDR3 has 15 residues. The CDR3 DNA follows: TGTGCCAGCAGTGTCGAGGTCAGAGAATCCTACGAGCAGTACTTC. It encodes CASSVEVRESYEQYF.

J is TRBJ1-3 and V is TRBV7-2; TRBD1 matches at 8 bases. CDR1 and CDR2 from the germline V gene are SGHTA and FQGNSA. This CDR3 is built from 14 residues. J gave up 7 bases and V 6 bases, and 8 bases lay outside the gene matches. CDR3 sequence: CASRTGGSGNTIYF. The CDR3 DNA sequence: TGTGCCAGCAGAACAGGGGGAAGTGGGAACACCATATATTTT.

This clone occurred a few times. V usage is TRBV7-2 and J usage is TRBJ2-2; D is possibly TRBD2 (6 bases). V was clipped by 1 base and J by 6 bases, with 15 bases between them. The germline CDR1 and CDR2 sequences are SGHTA and FQGNSA. The CDR3 extends over 16 amino acids. The CDR3 sequence is CASSLVSASVPGELFF. DNA of the CDR3: TGTGCCAGCAGCTTAGTGTCGGCTAGCGTCCCCGGGGAGCTGTTTTTT.

The V gene is TRBV27, the J gene TRBJ2-3, with D possibly matching TRBD2 (5 bases). Trimming left V 2 bases short and J 4 bases short, with 13 bases between. This CDR3 spans 15 amino acids. Looked up from germline, CDR1 is MNHEY and CDR2 is SMNVEV (reference sequence). This CDR3 reads CASSLRVGGSDTQYF. CDR3 DNA sequence: TGTGCCAGCAGTTTAAGGGTCGGAGGTTCAGATACGCAGTATTTT.

The chain has TRBV2 and TRBJ1-5; 8 nucleotides agree with TRBD1. CDR1 and CDR2 from the germline V gene are SNHLY and FYNNEI. V dropped 6 bases and J dropped 5; count of bases not matched to a gene: 9. The CDR3 sequence is 15 residues long. CDR3 loop: CASRYQGAAYQPQHF. As DNA, the CDR3 is TGTGCCAGCAGATACCAGGGGGCTGCGTATCAGCCCCAGCATTTT.

CDR3 amino acids: CSVGTNAGEKLFF. DNA of the CDR3: TGCAGCGTTGGGACTAACGCGGGTGAAAAACTGTTTTTT. J is TRBJ1-4 and V is TRBV29-1, with unresolved D. Per the germline V gene, CDR1 is SQVTM and CDR2 is ANQGSEA. The CDR3 is 13 residues long. V lost 4 bases, J lost 7 bases, and 13 bases lay in between.

In its sample, this clone was seen a few times. The chain employs TRBV30 and TRBJ1-2; 7 nucleotides agree with TRBD1. The J segment lost 2 bases and the V segment lost 5 bases, leaving 17 bases of the junction unmatched. This CDR3 comprises 17 residues. Germline V gene sequence: CDR1 GTSNPN, CDR2 SVGIG (reference sequence). The CDR3: CAWWKDPIQGLNYGYTF. The CDR3 nucleotides are TGTGCCTGGTGGAAGGATCCCATACAGGGGCTAAACTATGGCTACACCTTC.

The CDR3 loop reads CASTVDRVDTEAFF. DNA of the CDR3: TGTGCCAGCACCGTCGACAGGGTTGACACTGAAGCTTTCTTT. This sequence joins TRBV28 and TRBJ1-1; 7 bases align to TRBD1. The V and J ends lost 7 bases and 3 bases, in that order; junction bases with no gene match: 8. The germline V gene encodes CDR1 MDHEN and CDR2 SYDVKM. This CDR3 contains 14 residues.

The table lists this clone with a few counts. This chain links TRBV2 with TRBJ1-2, with 9 bases aligning to TRBD1. Trimming cost V 7 bases and J 8 bases; bases outside gene matches: 5. In germline, CDR1 is SNHLY, CDR2 FYNNEI. The CDR3 has 12 residues. CDR3 coding DNA: TGTGCCAGCACCACAGGGGGCTTGGGCTACACCTTC. Translating it yields CASTTGGLGYTF.

The CDR3 here is CAISDRGHQPQHF. The CDR3, as DNA: TGTGCCATCAGTGATAGGGGTCATCAGCCCCAGCATTTT. The V gene is TRBV10-3, the J gene TRBJ1-5, with D perhaps matching TRBD1 (5 bases). Germline-derived CDR1 and CDR2 are ENHRY and SYGVKD. Trimming took off 3 bases at V and 5 bases at J, with 8 bases between the two ends. CDR3 length: 13 amino acids.

The chain employs TRBV30 and TRBJ2-3, with no clear D. Germline loops: CDR1 GTSNPN, CDR2 SVGIG (reference sequence). Trimming left V 1 base short and J 0 bases short, with 11 bases between. The CDR3 extends over 15 amino acids. The CDR3, as DNA: TGTGCCTGGAGTGGACTGCTCTTAAGCACAGATACGCAGTATTTT. Translated, it gives CAWSGLLLSTDTQYF.

This clone turned up a few times. The chain combines TRBV6-6 with TRBJ1-4; TRBD1 matches 7 bases. This CDR3 has 11 residues. J lost 17 bases, V lost 6 bases, and 9 bases had no gene match. CDR1 is MNHNY and CDR2 is SVGAGI in the germline V gene (reference sequence). The CDR3 here is CASSYNRGTFF. In DNA, the CDR3 is TGTGCCAGCAGCTACAACAGGGGTACCTTTTTT.

This clone was seen only a few times. The same CDR3 is also encoded by other DNA sequences in this sample. The chain couples TRBV5-1 to TRBJ2-1; the match to TRBD2 covers 11 bases. Trimming took 1 base from V and 4 from J; bases not matched to a gene: 1. This CDR3 comprises 15 residues. Germline V gene sequence: CDR1 SGHRS, CDR2 YFSETQ. The CDR3 sequence is CASSLLAGGYNEQFF. The CDR3 DNA sequence: TGCGCCAGCAGCTTGCTAGCGGGAGGATACAATGAGCAGTTCTTC.